Listed below are T cell receptor beta chains from one sample, sequenced in a study of T cell changes during pregnancy in multiple sclerosis. Here immunoSEQ multiplex PCR was the method, and the copy in TCRdb shows in-frame clones only, minus some. The sample carries 100,000 to 150,000 clones, around 93% recorded once. Sequences were derived from peripheral blood, sampled before pregnancy. The receptors were gathered from a female donor with multiple sclerosis, enrolled in a pregnancy study. The CDR3 runs from the conserved cysteine through the conserved F or W. The D gene is left open where the match is weak. The size entry is marked missing in some rows and otherwise reads once, few, many or a size class.

V gene,clone size,J gene,D gene,CDR3 DNA,CDR3 protein
TRBV11-2,.,TRBJ2-7,.,TGTGCCAGCAGCTTAGAATATCTGGCAGGACAGCCCTACGAGCAGTACTTC,CASSLEYLAGQPYEQYF
TRBV7-2,.,TRBJ2-5,TRBD2,TGTGCCAGCAGCTCAGGACTAGCGGGGGGCGGAGAGACCCAGTACTTC,CASSSGLAGGGETQYF
TRBV2,.,TRBJ1-4,.,TGTGCCAGCAGTGCAGGGGCGAATGAAAAACTGTTTTTT,CASSAGANEKLFF
TRBV7-8,.,TRBJ1-1,.,TGTGCCAGCAGCTTCTTACAGGGGAACACTGAAGCTTTCTTT,CASSFLQGNTEAFF
TRBV5-4,.,TRBJ2-7,TRBD2,TGTGCCAGCAGCTTCGGGGAGGGCGAGCAGTACTTC,CASSFGEGEQYF
TRBV7-9,few,TRBJ1-2,.,TGTGCCAGCAGCTTAGCCTTAGCCTATGGCTACACCTTC,CASSLALAYGYTF
TRBV5-8,.,TRBJ2-2,TRBD1,TGTGCCAGCACCTACAGGGGGCCCGGGCGATCCGGGGAGCTGTTTTTT,CASTYRGPGRSGELFF
TRBV2,once,TRBJ2-7,TRBD2,TGTGCCAGCACTATCGGACTAGCGGGGTACGAGCAGTACTTC,CASTIGLAGYEQYF
TRBV29-1,.,TRBJ2-7,TRBD1,TGCAGCGTGGCTGGACAGGGAAATTACGAGCAGTACTTC,CSVAGQGNYEQYF
TRBV6-1,.,TRBJ1-2,.,TGTGCCAGCAGTGCGAACAGAAGGCGTGGCTACACCTTC,CASSANRRRGYTF
TRBV10-2,once,TRBJ2-7,.,TGCGCCAGCAGTGAGTCGGCAGGGACATTATCCTACGAGCAGTACTTC,CASSESAGTLSYEQYF
TRBV9,.,TRBJ2-7,TRBD1,TGTGCCAGTTCCCTACAGGGGTCAGACTACGAGCAGTACTTC,CASSLQGSDYEQYF
TRBV28,.,TRBJ1-4,.,TGTGCCAGCAGGGGGAGGGGTAATGAAAAACTGTTTTTT,CASRGRGNEKLFF
TRBV28,.,TRBJ1-2,TRBD1,TGTGCCAGCAGTGGGGACAGGCCCTATGGCTACACCTTC,CASSGDRPYGYTF
TRBV21-1,.,TRBJ2-2,.,TGTGCCAGCAGCAAGGGACAGGGGGTTCGCGGGGAGCTGTTTTTT,CASSKGQGVRGELFF
TRBV5-4,.,TRBJ1-6,.,TGTGCCAGCAGCTTGGGGGGAGTACAGTATAATTCACCCCTCCACTTT,CASSLGGVQYNSPLHF
TRBV9,.,TRBJ2-4,TRBD1,TGTGCCAGCAGCCCGGGACAGGGACGTGCCAAAAACATTCAGTACTTC,CASSPGQGRAKNIQYF
TRBV6-6,.,TRBJ2-5,TRBD1,TGTGCCAGCAGTTACCCGTCGGGACAGGGAAGAGAGACCCAGTACTTC,CASSYPSGQGRETQYF
TRBV5-1,.,TRBJ2-3,TRBD1,TGCGCCAGCAGCCTTCGACAGGGGGCCGATACGCAGTATTTT,CASSLRQGADTQYF
TRBV6-5,.,TRBJ1-5,TRBD1,TGTGCCAGCAGACGGACAGGGACGAATCAGCCCCAGCATTTT,CASRRTGTNQPQHF
TRBV7-8,.,TRBJ2-3,.,TGTGCCAGCAGGGCCCCGGGGGGCACAGATACGCAGTATTTT,CASRAPGGTDTQYF
TRBV10-3,.,TRBJ2-5,TRBD1,TGTGCCATCAGGGGGACAGTCCAAGAGACCCAGTACTTC,CAIRGTVQETQYF
TRBV5-6,.,TRBJ1-6,TRBD1,TGTGCCAGCAGCTTGGGGACAGGTTTACAAAATTCACCCCTCCACTTT,CASSLGTGLQNSPLHF
TRBV5-4,.,TRBJ2-7,.,TGTGCCAGCAGCTTGGGAGGGCTAGTCCCGCAGGCCTACGAGCAGTACTTC,CASSLGGLVPQAYEQYF
TRBV29-1,.,TRBJ2-2,.,TGCAGCGTTCCCACTTACCGGGGCACCGGGGAGCTGTTTTTT,CSVPTYRGTGELFF
TRBV7-6,.,TRBJ2-7,.,TGTGCCAGCAGCCGCGCAGGCTCCTACGAGCAGTACTTC,CASSRAGSYEQYF
TRBV14,.,TRBJ1-1,.,TGTGCCAGCAGCCATACGACAACAGGGTTTGCTGAAGCTTTCTTT,CASSHTTTGFAEAFF
TRBV11-2,once,TRBJ2-7,.,TGTGCCAGCAGCTTAGGTCAGACCTACGAGCAGTACTTC,CASSLGQTYEQYF
TRBV15,.,TRBJ1-1,.,TGTGCCACCAGCAGGGACAGACTGAACACTGAAGCTTTCTTT,CATSRDRLNTEAFF
TRBV7-2,.,TRBJ1-1,TRBD1,TGTGCCAGCAGCTTTGGACAGGGTAGAGCTTTCTTT,CASSFGQGRAFF
TRBV5-4,once,TRBJ2-1,.,TGTGCCAGCAGCTTGGCCGGGGCGGGAAGGGTGAAGTTCTTC,CASSLAGAGRVKFF
TRBV19,.,TRBJ1-5,.,TGTGCCAGTACACTACAGGGCGGGCACCGGCAGCCCCAGCATTTT,CASTLQGGHRQPQHF
TRBV27,.,TRBJ2-1,.,TGTGCCAGCAGTTTTCTTGGACAGAGATACAATGAGCAGTTCTTC,CASSFLGQRYNEQFF
TRBV11-2,.,TRBJ2-3,TRBD2,TGTGCCAGCAGCCCACGACTAGCGGGGGACACAGATACGCAGTATTTT,CASSPRLAGDTDTQYF
TRBV7-3,few,TRBJ2-1,.,TGTGCCAGCAGCTTTAGCGGTGAGAATGAGCAGTTCTTC,CASSFSGENEQFF
TRBV6-6,.,TRBJ1-6,.,TGTGCCAGCAGTAGACCCAGGGGCTCACCCCTCCACTTT,CASSRPRGSPLHF
TRBV10-3,.,TRBJ1-1,.,TGTGCCATCAGTAAGGACAGGAACACTGAAGCTTTCTTT,CAISKDRNTEAFF
TRBV5-1,once,TRBJ2-5,TRBD2,TGCGCCAGCAGCTTAGGACTAGCGGGGGGGCCGGAGGAGACCCAGTACTTC,CASSLGLAGGPEETQYF
TRBV6-1,.,TRBJ2-3,.,TGTGCCAGCAGATATACCCTTGCTAGCAACACGCAGTATTTT,CASRYTLASNTQYF
TRBV7-3,.,TRBJ1-5,.,TGTGCCAGCAGCTTGGCATCCGATCAGCCCCAGCATTTT,CASSLASDQPQHF
TRBV6-1,.,TRBJ2-7,TRBD1,TGTGCCAGCAGTGAAAGGGCAGGGGGTCCCTACGAGCAGTACTTC,CASSERAGGPYEQYF
TRBV5-4,.,TRBJ2-5,TRBD1,TGTGCCAGCAGTCGGACAGGAGAGACCCAGTACTTC,CASSRTGETQYF